This T cell receptor beta chain was captured by sequencing in a study of CXCR3-negative and CXCR3-positive naive CD8 T cells (dated by TCRdb to about 2019). About the investigation overall: In total, roughly 140 million TRB reads were obtained, which works out to roughly 1.5 +/- 0.3 million reads per library. The diversity and physicochemical repertoire analyses included 11 donors pooled from two independent experiments. For the TRBV-TRBJ cluster analysis, the naive subsets came from 5 donors, while the memory cells came from 3 donors.

Each CD8+ T cell subset was flow-sorted in triplicate, and 300,000 to 350,000 cells per subset were placed directly into RLT lysis buffer. To keep memory contaminants out, a stringent definition of naive CD8+ T cells was applied: CD45RO-CCR7+CD27+CD95-. Peripheral blood mononuclear cells were isolated from buffy coats by standard density gradient centrifugation. A FACSAria III was used to flow-sort naive CXCR3-negative and CXCR3-positive CD8+ T cells. Total RNA was extracted from sorted cells using an RNeasy Mini Kit. General conclusions and limits of the study: TRB CDR3s from CXCR3-positive naive cells showed higher hydrophobicity (lower Kidera factor 4), lower energy, and higher strength and volume indices than CXCR3-negative naive cells. Both naive subsets had comparably high repertoire diversity, while memory CD8+ T cells had much lower repertoire diversity. Naive CXCR3-negative and CXCR3-positive cells from the same donor showed similar TRBV-TRBJ usage, whereas memory cells showed distinct patterns. Freshly isolated PBMCs were used for most assays because CXCR3 expression partially decreased after cryopreservation. Because surface CD5, which is linked to self-reactivity in mice, was comparable between the naive subsets, TCR interaction strength was also inferred from TRB CDR3 physicochemical properties.

Points on this clonotype: What antigen it recognizes has not been identified.

The instrument given in TCRdb is NextSeq 550. The Human TCR Profiling Kit (MiLaboratory) was used to prepare UMI-labeled 5' RACE TRB cDNA libraries. The full amount of extracted RNA was used for cDNA synthesis, and the full amount of resulting cDNA was used for PCR amplification. The libraries were made side by side, with each library going through the same number of PCR cycles. The original methods were these. With a requirement of at least two reads per UMI, MIGEC and MiXCR extracted about 50,000 +/- 10,000 unique UMI-labeled TRB cDNA molecules per library. An average of 40,000 +/- 10,000 functional in-frame TRB CDR3 nucleotide clonotypes without stop codons was found per library. After each sample was downsampled to 5000 UMI-labeled TRB molecules, VDJtools was used to calculate diversity metrics such as normalized Shannon-Wiener and Chao1. Clonotype-size-weighted physicochemical properties of the central five CDR3 residues (interaction energy, strength, volume and Kidera factor 4) were computed in VDJtools. The reads went through TCRdb reprocessing, and each CDR3 protein sequence gets one entry with no DNA. In this record, the V and J calls reflect TCRdb's handling and not the investigators' own analysis. In this sample's table one finds some 150,000 distinct CDR3 sequences. Around 0.41% of the sample is taken by the ten largest.

The germline V gene sets CDR1 to SGHRS and CDR2 to YFSETQ. Inclusive of the bounding cysteine and phenylalanine, the CDR3 is 16 residues long. No DNA is listed. Sequenced material: naive CXCR3+ CD8+ T cells from blood. The sample's cell subset or site label is to be understood as: CD45RO-CCR7+CD27+CD95- naive CD8+ T cells expressing CXCR3 (TNR3+). Recombination joined TRBV5-1 with TRBJ2-2; TCRdb proposes TRBD1, but this gene call is untestable without DNA. This sequence originates from a human donor in good health. Some clones in this sample may be carry-over from other donors' samples. Here the CDR3 is given as CASSFISGTNTGELFF. Reference TRBV5-1 and TRBJ2-2 proteins supply the regions before and after the CDR3; the full variable domain is: KAGVTQTPRYLIKTRGQQVTLSCSPISGHRSVSWYQQTPGQGLQFLFEYFSETQRNKGNFPGRFSGRQFSNSRSEMNVSTLELGDSALYLCASSFISGTNTGELFFGEGSRLTVL.